These T cell receptor beta chains were read from a single sample in a study of blood T cell repertoires in COVID-19. Here immunoSEQ multiplex PCR was the method, and the copy in TCRdb shows in-frame clones only, minus some. The table records 65,000 to 95,000 clones, approximately 82% of them present only once. Material: peripheral blood. Receptors were obtained from a woman aged 45-65 years with acute or convalescent COVID-19. Both conserved end residues are trimmed from each CDR3. The order of the fields is clone size, V gene, CDR3 protein. Expanded clones are given a class, and other clones once, few, many or no size at all.

clone size: few
V gene: TRBV7-9
CDR3 protein: ASSSYRGALNTGELF

clone size: few
V gene: TRBV12-5
CDR3 protein: ASVSSTPDRVSGNTIY

clone size: few
V gene: TRBV5-5
CDR3 protein: ASSWTSGRDNEQF

clone size: .
V gene: TRBV4-3
CDR3 protein: ASSQGLRGGAQINEQF

clone size: .
V gene: TRBV3-1/TRBV3-2
CDR3 protein: ASSRLTTSGSEQY

clone size: .
V gene: TRBV21-1
CDR3 protein: ASSVGPNYGYT

clone size: many
V gene: TRBV29-1
CDR3 protein: SVSQGFLGNQPQH

clone size: .
V gene: TRBV5-6
CDR3 protein: ASSWWLSAERAYEQY

clone size: .
V gene: TRBV7-9
CDR3 protein: ASSLGYSDEKLF

clone size: .
V gene: TRBV6-1
CDR3 protein: ASSELEETQY

clone size: .
V gene: TRBV28
CDR3 protein: ASSFSGSLKTDTQY

clone size: .
V gene: TRBV4-1
CDR3 protein: ASSQTALGGRAQH

clone size: .
V gene: TRBV6-2/TRBV6-3
CDR3 protein: ASSATGVGTQY

clone size: .
V gene: TRBV18
CDR3 protein: ASSPRTGNSYEQY

clone size: .
V gene: TRBV7-8
CDR3 protein: ASSFGQGAILNEKLF

clone size: .
V gene: TRBV6-5
CDR3 protein: ASGFGAGTSNEQF

clone size: .
V gene: TRBV13
CDR3 protein: ASSPRSGELF

clone size: once
V gene: TRBV10-3
CDR3 protein: AISATPGQGSGANVLT

clone size: .
V gene: TRBV6-1
CDR3 protein: ASSEISVSNQPQH

clone size: .
V gene: TRBV5-8
CDR3 protein: ASSFQTSGASYNEQF